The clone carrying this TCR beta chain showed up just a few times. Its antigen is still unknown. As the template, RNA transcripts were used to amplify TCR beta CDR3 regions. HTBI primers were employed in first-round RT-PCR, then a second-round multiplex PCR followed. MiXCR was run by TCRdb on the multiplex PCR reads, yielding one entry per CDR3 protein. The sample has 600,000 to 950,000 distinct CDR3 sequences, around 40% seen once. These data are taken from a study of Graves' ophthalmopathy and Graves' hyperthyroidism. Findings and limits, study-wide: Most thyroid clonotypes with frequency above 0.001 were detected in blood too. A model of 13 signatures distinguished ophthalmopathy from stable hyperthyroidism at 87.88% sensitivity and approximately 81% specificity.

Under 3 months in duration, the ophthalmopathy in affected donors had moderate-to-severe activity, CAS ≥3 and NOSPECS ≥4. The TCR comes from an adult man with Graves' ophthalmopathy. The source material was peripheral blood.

The CDR3 nucleotides are TGTGCCAGCAGCTTTTTAGGACAGGGGGGGAATGAAGCTTTCTTT. It is translated as CASSFLGQGGNEAFF. The J gene is TRBJ1-1, the V gene TRBV9; 10 bases agree with TRBD1. After removal of 4 bases from V and 7 bases from J, the junction contained 10 bases not matched to a gene. The CDR3 length is 15 residues. CDR1 and CDR2 from the germline V gene are SGDLS and YYNGEE.